What follows are 17 T cell receptor beta chains derived from one specimen sequenced in a study of CD8+ T cells in alopecia areata. Sequencing templates came from extracted RNA that was reverse transcribed into cDNA. Clones were read by immunoSEQ multiplex PCR, and TCRdb kept only the in-frame ones, dropping some. This sample has about 150,000 clones, with approximately 60% found just once. Sequenced sample: CD8+ T cells sorted from blood. The receptor set was obtained from a human donor in good health.

In this sample, this clone turned up a few times. This chain uses TRBV29-1 with TRBJ2-7; D is unresolved. The V gene lost 2 bases and the J gene lost 2 bases, with 10 bases spanning the gap. The germline gives CDR1 SQVTM, CDR2 ANQGSEA. The CDR3 spans 13 residues. CDR3 in DNA: TGCAGCGTTGAAAAGGACCGGACCTACGAGCAGTACTTC. This codes for CSVEKDRTYEQYF.

V usage is TRBV19 and J usage is TRBJ2-7; D ambiguous. CDR1 and CDR2 (germline): LNHDA, SQIVND (reference sequence). The CDR3 runs 13 residues. V lost 3 bases and J 2 bases, leaving 8 bases between the germline ends. CDR3 nucleotide sequence: TGTGCCAGTAGTATGACAAGCACCTACGAGCAGTACTTC. Its protein is CASSMTSTYEQYF.

The J gene is TRBJ1-5, the V gene TRBV15; D possibly corresponds to TRBD1 (5 bases). Trimming shortened V by 0 bases and J by 3 bases, and 9 bases separated the two germline ends. The CDR3 length is 15 residues. Germline CDR1 reads LNHNV; CDR2 reads YYDKDF (reference sequence). Here the CDR3 DNA reads TGTGCCACCAGCAGAGATGCGGGGGTCAATCAGCCCCAGCATTTT. Its translation is CATSRDAGVNQPQHF. Based on the CDR3 plus reference TRBV15 and TRBJ1-5, the full variable domain is DAMVIQNPRYQVTQFGKPVTLSCSQTLNHNVMYWYQQKSSQAPKLLFHYYDKDFNNEADTPDNFQSRRPNTSFCFLDIRSPGLGDTAMYLCATSRDAGVNQPQHFGDGTRLSIL.

This sequence joins TRBV10-2 and TRBJ1-2; 8 bases map to TRBD1. V lost 10 bases and J lost 8; bases outside the gene matches: 15. This CDR3 has 14 residues. Germline V gene sequence: CDR1 WSHSY, CDR2 SAAADI. DNA of the CDR3: TGCGCCACCCGACAGGGGCCAGCGTATGAGGGCTACACCTTC. Translated: CATRQGPAYEGYTF.

The sample holds a few counts of this clone. The chain combines TRBV21-1 with TRBJ2-7. TRBV21-1 is designated a pseudogene. The CDR3 contains 16 residues. The DNA of the CDR3 is TGTGCCAGCAGCAGTACCCCCGGGACGTTGTCCTACGAGCAGTACTTC. Protein sequence: CASSSTPGTLSYEQYF.

Comment on this clone: The sample contains more than one DNA sequence encoding this CDR3. This chain joins TRBV5-1 and TRBJ2-2, with no clear D. This CDR3 region has 11 residues. Trimming took off 2 bases at V and 4 bases at J, with 0 bases between the two ends. Germline values: CDR1 SGHRS, CDR2 YFSETQ. CDR3 amino acids: CASSFTGELFF. CDR3 nucleotide sequence: TGCGCCAGCAGCTTCACCGGGGAGCTGTTTTTT.

This clone appeared once. The chain couples TRBV9 to TRBJ2-7; perhaps TRBD2 as D (5 bases). CDR1 SGDLS and CDR2 YYNGEE come from the germline V gene. Trimming removed 1 base at V and 7 bases at J, with 21 bases between. This CDR3 is 16 amino acids long. CDR3 in amino acids: CASSVNPGLASREQYF. The CDR3 nucleotides are TGTGCCAGCAGCGTAAACCCCGGCCTAGCCTCGAGAGAGCAGTACTTC.

This rearrangement joins TRBV11-2 to TRBJ2-1; 11 bases line up with TRBD2. With 6 bases clipped from V and 4 bases from J, the junction kept 11 bases outside the gene matches. The V gene's germline CDR1 is SGHAT and CDR2 FQNNGV. CDR3 length equals 17 residues. The CDR3 sequence: CASRPTPGLAEYNEQFF. The CDR3 nucleotides are TGTGCCAGCAGGCCTACCCCGGGACTAGCGGAGTACAATGAGCAGTTCTTC.

The chain couples TRBV11-2 to TRBJ2-4; 8 bases agree with TRBD1. The CDR3 loop spans 15 amino acids. V was clipped by 0 bases and J by 7 bases; unmatched bases: 5. Germline values: CDR1 SGHAT, CDR2 FQNNGV. In nucleotides, the CDR3 is TGTGCCAGCAGCTTAGATCGGGACAGGCTGAACATTCAGTACTTC. Protein product: CASSLDRDRLNIQYF.

This clone appeared a few times. The CDR3 DNA reads TGCAGCGTCGAAACAGGGGTTACATTCGGGACCCAGTACTTC. It encodes CSVETGVTFGTQYF. This chain links TRBV29-1 with TRBJ2-5, with 7 bases aligning to TRBD1. Germline CDR1 is SQVTM and CDR2 is ANQGSEA. This CDR3 spans 14 amino acids. J lost 7 bases, V lost 6 bases, and 14 bases had no gene match. The complete variable domain, with remaining parts taken from reference TRBV29-1 and TRBJ2-5, reads SAVISQKPSRDICQRGTSLTIQCQVDSQVTMMFWYRQQPGQSLTLIATANQGSEATYESGFVIDKFPISRPNLTFSTLTVSNMSPEDSSIYLCSVETGVTFGTQYFGPGTRLLVL.

The rearrangement uses TRBV5-1 and TRBJ2-1; possibly TRBD2 for D (5 bases). Germline V CDR1 and CDR2: SGHRS, YFSETQ. V lost 4 bases to trimming and J lost 6 bases, with 23 bases between them. There are 17 residues in the CDR3. The CDR3 protein is CASSPGGSLGYRNEQFF. DNA of the CDR3: TGCGCCAGCAGCCCCGGAGGATCGTTGGGTTATCGCAATGAGCAGTTCTTC.

V usage is TRBV30 and J usage is TRBJ1-2, with a weak D call TRBD1 (6 bases). The CDR3 contains 14 residues. CDR1 and CDR2 from the germline V gene are GTSNPN and SVGIG (reference sequence). Trimming pared 4 bases from V and 3 bases from J, leaving 15 bases between. This chain's CDR3 is CAWTNRVDHYGYTF. CDR3 DNA sequence: TGTGCCTGGACGAACAGGGTAGATCACTATGGCTACACCTTC.

The CDR3 is CASSPRGWFSGANVLTF. CDR3 sequence (DNA): TGTGCCAGCAGCCCGAGAGGTTGGTTCTCTGGGGCCAACGTCCTGACTTTC. The rearrangement links TRBV7-9 to TRBJ2-6; D remains ambiguous. This CDR3 is 17 amino acids long. Germline CDR1 SEHNR, CDR2 FQNEAQ (reference sequence). The ends were cut back, 5 bases at V and 0 bases at J, with 14 bases in the middle.

In this sample, this clone turned up a few times. CDR3: CSVIIGELFF. In DNA form, the CDR3 reads TGCAGCGTTATAATCGGGGAGCTGTTTTTT. The chain employs TRBV29-1 and TRBJ2-2; no reliable D call. Germline assignment: CDR1 SQVTM and CDR2 ANQGSEA. CDR3 length: 10 residues. Trimming pared 5 bases from V and 7 bases from J, leaving 5 bases between.

This clone showed up just once. This chain connects TRBV29-1 to TRBJ1-1, with D perhaps matching TRBD1 (6 bases). The germline gives CDR1 SQVTM, CDR2 ANQGSEA. The CDR3 runs 11 residues. Trimming took off 7 bases at V and 5 bases at J, with 11 bases between the two ends. CDR3 DNA: TGCAGCGCTCAGGGGTCTACTGAAGCTTTCTTT. Amino acid sequence: CSAQGSTEAFF. Drawing the rest from reference TRBV29-1 and TRBJ1-1, the complete variable domain is SAVISQKPSRDICQRGTSLTIQCQVDSQVTMMFWYRQQPGQSLTLIATANQGSEATYESGFVIDKFPISRPNLTFSTLTVSNMSPEDSSIYLCSAQGSTEAFFGQGTRLTVV.

V is TRBV23-1 and J is TRBJ2-7; D is unclear. TRBV23-1 is placed among ORFs of uncertain function. V lost 5 bases and J 3 bases, leaving 8 bases between the germline ends. This CDR3 spans 12 amino acids. The CDR3 sequence: CASSCWVYEQYF. As DNA, the CDR3 is TGCGCCAGCAGTTGCTGGGTCTACGAGCAGTACTTC.

In this sample, this clone turned up once. This chain's CDR3 is CASSPRRGEAFF. CDR3 nucleotides: TGTGCCAGCAGCCCCCGTAGGGGAGAAGCTTTCTTT. This chain uses TRBV13 with TRBJ1-1, with D maybe TRBD1 (5 bases). Between the trimmed V and J ends, which lost 5 bases and 8 bases, there was a span of 12 bases. This CDR3 contains 12 residues. Germline CDR1 is PRHDT and CDR2 is FYEKMQ (reference sequence).